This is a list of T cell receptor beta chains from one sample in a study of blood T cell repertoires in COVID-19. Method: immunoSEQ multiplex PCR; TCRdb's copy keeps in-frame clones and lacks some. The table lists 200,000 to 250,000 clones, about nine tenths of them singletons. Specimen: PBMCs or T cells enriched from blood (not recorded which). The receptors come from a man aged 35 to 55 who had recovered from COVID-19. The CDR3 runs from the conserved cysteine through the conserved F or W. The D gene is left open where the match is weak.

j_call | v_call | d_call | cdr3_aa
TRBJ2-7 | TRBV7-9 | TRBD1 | CASSLAGTTGECYEQYF
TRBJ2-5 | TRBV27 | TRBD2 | CASSKLRGLVTSGEETQYF
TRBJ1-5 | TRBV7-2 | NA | CAISGGGSNQPQHF
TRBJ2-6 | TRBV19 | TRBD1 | CASSNRGGGIGANVLTF
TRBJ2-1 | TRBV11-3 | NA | CASSLGALENEQFF
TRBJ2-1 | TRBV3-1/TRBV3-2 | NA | CASSPFLARNEQFF
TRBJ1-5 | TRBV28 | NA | CASSFLGPNGGAQPQHF
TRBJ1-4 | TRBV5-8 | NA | CASSPLGQANEKLFF
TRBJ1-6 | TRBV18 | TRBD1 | CASSPRTGTGEDSPLHF
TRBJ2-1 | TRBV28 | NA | CASTAPGQGNEQFF
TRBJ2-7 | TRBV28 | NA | CASGREQYF
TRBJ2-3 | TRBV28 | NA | CASSPSGPRRGDTQYF
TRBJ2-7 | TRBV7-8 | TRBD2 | CASSLNKVAGDSYEQYF
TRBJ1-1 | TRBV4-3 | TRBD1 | CASSQDPDRGRAFF
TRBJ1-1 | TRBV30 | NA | CAWSASPLQGTLEAFF
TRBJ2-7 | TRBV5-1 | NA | CASSSDRDNEQYF
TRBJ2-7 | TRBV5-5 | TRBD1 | CASSLRQGMGEQYF
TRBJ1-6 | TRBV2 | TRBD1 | CASSSGTGVSPLHF
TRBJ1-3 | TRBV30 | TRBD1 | CAWGTGSSGFNTIYF
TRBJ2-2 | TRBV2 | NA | CASSDRGNTGELFF
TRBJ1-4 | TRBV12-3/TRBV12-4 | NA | CASGRQVMEKLFF
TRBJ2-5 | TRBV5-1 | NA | CASSLGGPAGTQYF
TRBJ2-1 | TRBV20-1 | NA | CSANDKNEQFF
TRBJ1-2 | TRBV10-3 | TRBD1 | CAISDTGGLGYTF
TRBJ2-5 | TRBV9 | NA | CASSVDQRPQETQYF
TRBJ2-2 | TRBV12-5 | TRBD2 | CASGPLGGTSGNTGELFF
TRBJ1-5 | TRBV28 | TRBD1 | CASSLALRQGVGNQPQHF
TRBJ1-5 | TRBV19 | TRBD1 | CASSSLGQGASNQPQHF
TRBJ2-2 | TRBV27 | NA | CASSLSFFTSGTGELFF
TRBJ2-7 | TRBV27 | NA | CASSLSMRETYEQYF